One and the same sample provided the 29 T cell receptor beta chains below, sequenced in a study of T cell responses to AZD1222 COVID-19 vaccine. Generated by immunoSEQ multiplex PCR, the TCRdb table keeps only in-frame clones and is missing some. There are approximately 67,000 clones in the sample; more than 80% occur only once, and roughly 2.4% lies in the top ten. Sequences were derived from peripheral blood, sampled on day 0 of AZD1222 vaccination. These receptors were obtained from an adult in good health.

The rearrangement links TRBV7-2 to TRBJ2-1; 8 nucleotides align to TRBD2. V shed 3 bases and J 10 bases; nucleotides not matched to a gene: 11. Germline CDR1 and CDR2: SGHTA and FQGNSA. This CDR3 comprises 15 residues. CDR3 sequence reads: CASSLASGLQGEQFF. The CDR3 nucleotides read TGTGCCAGCAGCTTGGCTAGCGGGCTCCAGGGGGAGCAGTTCTTC.

The chain has TRBV6-2 or TRBV6-3 and TRBJ1-1, with D maybe TRBD1 (6 bases). V was shortened by 2 bases and J by 3 bases, with 7 bases between the two germline ends. The CDR3 is 13 amino acids. Germline V gene data show CDR1 as MNHEY and CDR2 as SVGEGT. The CDR3 loop is CASSYQGHTEAFF. Here the CDR3 DNA reads TGTGCCAGCAGTTACCAGGGGCACACTGAAGCTTTCTTT.

The chain links TRBV24-1 to TRBJ1-1; 7 bases agree with TRBD1. In germline, CDR1 is KGHDR, CDR2 SFDVKD. The V segment lost 10 bases and the J segment 5 bases; nucleotides outside the gene matches: 9. The CDR3 runs to 13 residues. The CDR3 nucleotides read TGTGCCACGGATACAGGGGTGGGAACTGAAGCTTTCTTT. This codes for CATDTGVGTEAFF.

The CDR3 region is CASSYSGSGGLYEQYF. The DNA of the CDR3 is TGTGCCAGCAGTTACTCGGGTAGCGGGGGGCTCTACGAGCAGTACTTC. The chain carries TRBV6-2 or TRBV6-3 and TRBJ2-7, with 10 nucleotides matching TRBD2. Germline trimming cut 0 bases from V and 3 bases from J; bases unmatched to any gene: 5. CDR1 is MNHEY, CDR2 SVGEGT, per germline. This CDR3 comprises 16 residues.

This clone was recorded only once. This chain uses TRBV7-9 with TRBJ2-7, with unresolved D. Germline V gene data show CDR1 as SEHNR and CDR2 as FQNEAQ (reference sequence). The CDR3 has 15 amino acids. Trimming removed 4 bases from V and 7 bases from J, with 20 bases in between. This CDR3 reads CASSSSPTALEEQYF. In nucleotides, the CDR3 is TGTGCCAGCAGCTCCTCCCCGACTGCCCTGGAGGAGCAGTACTTC.

The chain carries TRBV28 and TRBJ2-6; tentatively, D is TRBD1 (6 bases). V dropped 5 bases and J dropped 0 bases, with 8 bases sitting between them. CDR3 length: 15 residues. The V gene's germline CDR1 is MDHEN and CDR2 SYDVKM. The CDR3 coding sequence is TGTGCCAGCAGTCGAGGGGGCTCTGGGGCCAACGTCCTGACTTTC. It is translated as CASSRGGSGANVLTF.

J is TRBJ2-3 and V is TRBV5-6, with D possibly matching TRBD1 (6 bases). This CDR3 is 17 amino acids long. The germline CDR1 and CDR2 sequences are SGHDT and YYEEEE. The ends were cut back, 4 bases at V and 1 base at J, with 19 bases in the middle. This CDR3 is CASSGDTPNSGTDTQYF. CDR3 sequence (DNA): TGTGCCAGCAGCGGGGACACGCCTAACTCGGGCACAGATACGCAGTATTTT.

The CDR3, as DNA: TGTGCCAGCAGCCAAAGGGAGCGGGGAAACACCGGGGAGCTGTTTTTT. This codes for CASSQRERGNTGELFF. This chain connects TRBV7-8 to TRBJ2-2, with TRBD2 identical over 7 bases. The trim removed 5 bases at V and 2 bases at J, leaving 8 bases unmatched. The CDR3 length is 16 residues. Germline CDR1 and CDR2: SGHVS and FQNEAQ.

This clone was detected once. The chain is built from TRBV5-1 and TRBJ2-5; TRBD2 matches at 7 bases. Germline V gene data show CDR1 as SGHRS and CDR2 as YFSETQ. Trimming took 4 bases from V and 1 from J; bases not matched to a gene: 7. The CDR3 length is 15 residues. The CDR3 coding sequence is TGCGCCAGCAGCACGGGGACTAACTTCCAAGAGACCCAGTACTTC. Protein: CASSTGTNFQETQYF.

The chain recombines TRBV28 with TRBJ2-1, with no clear D. V dropped 3 bases and J dropped 9 bases, with 6 bases sitting between them. The CDR3 is made up of 11 amino acids. The V gene's germline CDR1 is MDHEN and CDR2 SYDVKM. This CDR3 reads CASSFGGEQFF. For the CDR3, the DNA is TGTGCCAGCAGTTTTGGTGGTGAGCAGTTCTTC.

The chain recombines TRBV15 with TRBJ2-7; no firm D call. CDR3 length: 15 residues. In germline, CDR1 is LNHNV, CDR2 YYDKDF (reference sequence). The V gene lost 1 base and the J gene lost 1 base, with 11 bases spanning the gap. CDR3 amino acids: CATSRVGSGSYEQYF. The CDR3 DNA follows: TGTGCCACCAGCAGAGTAGGGTCTGGGTCCTACGAGCAGTACTTC. The full variable domain, with the rest looked up from reference TRBV15 and TRBJ2-7, is DAMVIQNPRYQVTQFGKPVTLSCSQTLNHNVMYWYQQKSSQAPKLLFHYYDKDFNNEADTPDNFQSRRPNTSFCFLDIRSPGLGDTAMYLCATSRVGSGSYEQYFGPGTRLTVT.

This chain joins TRBV15 and TRBJ1-2; no clear D. The V gene's germline CDR1 is LNHNV and CDR2 YYDKDF (reference sequence). The CDR3 is made up of 16 amino acids. Between the trimmed V and J ends, which lost 0 bases and 0 bases, there was a span of 11 bases. CDR3 in amino acids: CATSRDLSSTNYGYTF. Written as DNA, the CDR3 is TGTGCCACCAGCAGAGATTTATCTTCCACTAACTATGGCTACACCTTC.

The table lists this clone with a count of one. The chain combines TRBV30 with TRBJ1-4; possibly TRBD1 for D (5 bases). CDR3 size: 13 residues. CDR1 and CDR2 (germline): GTSNPN, SVGIG (reference sequence). Trimming shortened V by 2 bases and J by 8 bases, and 12 bases separated the two germline ends. The CDR3 DNA reads as TGTGCCTGGAGTATTGGGGCGAACGAAAAACTGTTTTTT. It encodes CAWSIGANEKLFF.

V usage is TRBV6-5 and J usage is TRBJ1-3, with unresolved D. The V gene's germline CDR1 is MNHEY and CDR2 SVGAGI. The CDR3 spans 15 residues. V dropped 2 bases and J dropped 0 bases, with 8 bases sitting between them. CDR3 protein: CASSYGQASGNTIYF. The CDR3 DNA reads TGTGCCAGCAGTTACGGCCAAGCCTCTGGAAACACCATATATTTT.

The J gene is TRBJ1-6, the V gene TRBV5-1, with a possible D match to TRBD1 (5 bases). Germline V gene lookup returns CDR1 SGHRS and CDR2 YFSETQ. The V end was cut by 3 bases, the J end by 8 bases, with 9 bases between. The CDR3 loop spans 13 amino acids. In nucleotides, the CDR3 is TGCGCCAGCAGCTCCCGAGGGGATTCACCCCTCCACTTT. Protein product: CASSSRGDSPLHF. The full variable domain, with the rest looked up from reference TRBV5-1 and TRBJ1-6, is KAGVTQTPRYLIKTRGQQVTLSCSPISGHRSVSWYQQTPGQGLQFLFEYFSETQRNKGNFPGRFSGRQFSNSRSEMNVSTLELGDSALYLCASSSRGDSPLHFGNGTRLTVT.

This clone was seen only once. The V gene is TRBV24-1, the J gene TRBJ1-2; 9 positions agree with TRBD1. This CDR3 is built from 15 residues. From germline, CDR1 is KGHDR and CDR2 SFDVKD. The trim removed 4 bases at V and 6 bases at J, leaving 8 bases unmatched. The CDR3 reads CATSDRDRVRDGYTF. The CDR3 DNA reads TGTGCCACCAGTGACCGGGACAGGGTGCGCGATGGCTACACCTTC.

The chain is built from TRBV24-1 and TRBJ1-1; the match to TRBD1 covers 7 bases. V dropped 3 bases and J dropped 7; count of bases not matched to a gene: 4. The CDR3 sequence is 13 residues long. The germline CDR1 and CDR2 sequences are KGHDR and SFDVKD. The CDR3 region has the DNA TGTGCCACCAGTGATCCCCGGACAGGTGAAGCTTTCTTT. Encoded protein: CATSDPRTGEAFF.

Only one count was recorded for this clone. The chain links TRBV3-1 (or the pseudogene TRBV3-2) to TRBJ1-5; no definite D call. V was trimmed by 0 bases and J by 5 bases, leaving 11 bases between them. The CDR3 totals 15 residues. Looked up from germline, CDR1 is LGHDT and CDR2 is YNNKEL (reference sequence). Written as DNA, the CDR3 is TGTGCCAGCAGCCAAGATGTCGCAGCCGATCAGCCCCAGCATTTT. Its translation is CASSQDVAADQPQHF.

J is TRBJ1-1 and V is TRBV28; the D is unclear. CDR3 size: 12 residues. Trimming shortened V by 4 bases and J by 7 bases, and 10 bases separated the two germline ends. The V gene's germline CDR1 is MDHEN and CDR2 SYDVKM. CDR3 region: CASSSNILEAFF. CDR3 DNA: TGTGCCAGCAGTTCCAACATCCTTGAAGCTTTCTTT.

This clone occurred once. The rearrangement links TRBV10-3 to TRBJ1-4; 9 bases map to TRBD1. After removal of 6 bases from V and 4 bases from J, the junction contained 3 bases not matched to a gene. The CDR3 is made up of 14 amino acids. Per germline, CDR1 ENHRY and CDR2 SYGVKD. The CDR3 loop is CAISPTGGNEKLFF. The CDR3 DNA is TGTGCCATCAGCCCGACAGGGGGTAATGAAAAACTGTTTTTT.

This clone came up once. This chain joins TRBV6-5 and TRBJ2-2; no firm D call. Germline CDR1 MNHEY, CDR2 SVGAGI. The CDR3 consists of 12 residues. V shed 6 bases and J shed 3 bases, with 5 bases lying between them. CDR3 in amino acids: CASRQHTGELFF. CDR3 coding DNA: TGTGCCAGCAGACAGCACACCGGGGAGCTGTTTTTT.

V is TRBV5-6 and J is TRBJ1-6; D unclear. V lost 1 base to trimming and J lost 0 bases, with 8 bases between them. Germline V lookup: CDR1 SGHDT, CDR2 YYEEEE. CDR3 size: 16 residues. Here the CDR3 reads CASSLYLSSYNSPLHF. The CDR3 nucleotides are TGTGCCAGCAGCTTGTATCTCAGCTCCTATAATTCACCCCTCCACTTT.

V gene TRBV7-9 combines with J gene TRBJ2-1; D is possibly TRBD2 (5 bases). Germline lookup yields CDR1 SEHNR and CDR2 FQNEAQ (reference sequence). The CDR3 is made up of 14 amino acids. The V gene lost 8 bases and the J gene lost 1 base, with 12 bases spanning the gap. The CDR3 loop reads CASPPAESYNEQFF. The CDR3 DNA follows: TGTGCCAGCCCGCCAGCGGAATCCTACAATGAGCAGTTCTTC.

V usage is TRBV20-1 and J usage is TRBJ1-2, with D possibly TRBD1 on 5 matching bases. Trimming pared 3 bases from V and 6 bases from J, leaving 14 bases between. This CDR3 has 13 amino acids. The germline V gene has CDR1 DFQATT and CDR2 SNEGSKA (reference sequence). CDR3 nucleotide sequence: TGCAGTGCTAGTAGTTCAGGGCCGGATGGCTACACCTTC. The encoded protein is CSASSSGPDGYTF.

A few counts support this clone. The CDR3 DNA follows: TGTGCCAGCAGTGGACTAGCCGGAAACATTCAGTACTTC. Encoded protein: CASSGLAGNIQYF. The chain recombines TRBV9 with TRBJ2-4; TRBD2 agrees at 8 bases. V lost 5 bases to trimming and J lost 6 bases; unmatched junction nucleotides: 4. Per the germline V gene, CDR1 is SGDLS and CDR2 is YYNGEE. The CDR3 is made up of 13 amino acids.

V is TRBV19 and J is TRBJ1-2, with D possibly TRBD1 on 5 matching bases. CDR3 size: 13 residues. The V end lost 6 bases, the J end lost 5 bases, and 13 bases lay between the germline ends. Germline V gives CDR1 LNHDA, CDR2 SQIVND (reference sequence). CDR3 in amino acids: CASRMAGEYGYTF. The DNA of the CDR3 is TGTGCCAGTAGGATGGCGGGGGAATATGGCTACACCTTC.

This sequence joins TRBV7-2 and TRBJ2-3; 9 bases are a match to TRBD2. Germline CDR1 is SGHTA and CDR2 is FQGNSA. Unmatched junction bases numbered 13, after V lost 6 bases and J lost 3 bases. This CDR3 is built from 17 residues. The CDR3 loop is CASRRRASGIGTDTQYF. CDR3 coding DNA: TGTGCCAGCAGGCGCCGAGCTAGCGGGATAGGGACAGATACGCAGTATTTT.

The genes are TRBV5-4 and TRBJ2-1, with 8 bases lining up with TRBD1. Germline CDR1 and CDR2: SGHNT and YYREEE (reference sequence). This CDR3 has 13 amino acids. Trimming at V came to 0 bases and at J to 15 bases, leaving 8 bases not matched to a gene. The chain's CDR3 is CASSLELDRVPFF. As DNA, the CDR3 is TGTGCCAGCAGCTTGGAACTGGACAGGGTCCCGTTCTTC.

The V call is TRBV30, the J call TRBJ1-4, with D unclear. The CDR3 is made up of 14 amino acids. Trimming pared 0 bases from V and 3 bases from J, leaving 8 bases between. Germline lookup yields CDR1 GTSNPN and CDR2 SVGIG (reference sequence). For the CDR3, the DNA is TGTGCCTGGAGTGTGCGACGGTCTAATGAAAAACTGTTTTTT. This sequence encodes CAWSVRRSNEKLFF.